These 25 T cell receptor beta chains were all obtained from the same sample, sequenced in a study of shared clonotypes between healthy human individuals. The assay was immunoSEQ multiplex PCR, and TCRdb's table has in-frame clones only and misses some. Of over 2 million clones listed, under 95% are singletons. The specimen was naive CD4+ T cells from PBMCs. Subset denoted: CD45RA+ positively selected. These receptors came from a man between 18 and 35 years old in good health. Some clones in this sample may be carry-over from other donors' samples.

This clone was seen a handful of times. V and J are TRBV7-8 and TRBJ1-1, with D unresolved. The germline V gene has CDR1 SGHVS and CDR2 FQNEAQ. The V gene lost 3 bases and the J gene lost 7 bases, with 9 bases spanning the gap. The CDR3 has 12 residues. CDR3 sequence: CASSFVLGEAFF. The CDR3 nucleotides are TGTGCCAGCAGCTTTGTTCTCGGTGAAGCTTTCTTT.

The chain uses TRBV2 and TRBJ2-1; possible D gene TRBD1, 6 bases. CDR3 size: 14 residues. V lost 7 bases and J lost 2, with 12 bases in between. CDR1 SNHLY and CDR2 FYNNEI come from the germline V gene. The CDR3 region is CASTEGVPYNEQFF. CDR3 nucleotides: TGTGCCAGCACCGAGGGGGTACCCTACAATGAGCAGTTCTTC.

The rearrangement links TRBV11-2 to TRBJ2-3; D call uncertain. This CDR3 comprises 16 residues. V was shortened by 2 bases and J by 2 bases, with 14 bases between the two germline ends. Germline V gene lookup returns CDR1 SGHAT and CDR2 FQNNGV. The CDR3 sequence is CASSLTYGAITDTQYF. The CDR3 coding sequence is TGTGCCAGCAGCTTAACCTATGGAGCGATCACAGATACGCAGTATTTT.

This clone has just one count. V gene TRBV11-3 combines with J gene TRBJ2-7; D is undetermined. The CDR3 extends over 15 amino acids. From germline, CDR1 is SGHNT and CDR2 YENEEA. V was cut by 6 bases and J by 2 bases, with 17 bases left in between. This CDR3 is CASSSWQVQTYEQYF. DNA for the CDR3: TGTGCCAGCAGTTCGTGGCAGGTACAAACCTACGAGCAGTACTTC.

The chain joins TRBV6-5 to TRBJ2-3; D is possibly TRBD2 (7 bases). Germline CDR1 and CDR2: MNHEY and SVGAGI. The CDR3 runs to 15 residues. Deletions cut 2 bases from V and 2 bases from J, with 11 bases between. This CDR3 is CASSYERDTTDTQYF. The CDR3 DNA is TGTGCCAGCAGTTACGAGCGGGACACCACAGATACGCAGTATTTT.

The chain carries TRBV19 and TRBJ1-1, with 10 bases aligning to TRBD1. The CDR3 covers 13 residues. The V segment lost 4 bases and the J segment 11 bases; nucleotides outside the gene matches: 7. In germline, CDR1 is LNHDA, CDR2 SQIVND (reference sequence). The CDR3 region has the DNA TGTGCCAGTAGTAGCAGACAGGGGGCAGATGCTTTCTTT. Protein: CASSSRQGADAFF. Supplemented by reference TRBV19 and TRBJ1-1, the full variable domain reads DGGITQSPKYLFRKEGQNVTLSCEQNLNHDAMYWYRQDPGQGLRLIYYSQIVNDFQKGDIAEGYSVSREKKESFPLTVTSAQKNPTAFYLCASSSRQGADAFFGQGTRLTVV.

The chain joins TRBV7-2 to TRBJ2-5; 9 bases are shared with TRBD1. The V gene's germline CDR1 is SGHTA and CDR2 FQGNSA. The CDR3 runs 16 residues. The junction had 7 bases not matched to a gene; V was cut back by 3 bases and J by 2 bases. CDR3 sequence: CASSFLGQGKQETQYF. The CDR3 bases are TGTGCCAGCAGCTTCTTGGGACAGGGAAAACAAGAGACCCAGTACTTC.

This chain joins TRBV7-2 and TRBJ2-7; 8 nucleotides line up with TRBD1. The trim removed 5 bases at V and 1 base at J, leaving 7 bases unmatched. The CDR3 totals 15 residues. Per germline, CDR1 SGHTA and CDR2 FQGNSA. CDR3 amino acids: CASSQGTGRSYEQYF. DNA for the CDR3: TGTGCCAGCAGCCAAGGGACAGGTCGGTCCTACGAGCAGTACTTC. The complete variable domain, with remaining parts taken from reference TRBV7-2 and TRBJ2-7, reads GAGVSQSPSNKVTEKGKDVELRCDPISGHTALYWYRQSLGQGLEFLIYFQGNSAPDKSGLPSDRFSAERTGGSVSTLTIQRTQQEDSAVYLCASSQGTGRSYEQYFGPGTRLTVT.

This clone showed up just once. This chain connects TRBV28 to TRBJ2-1, with TRBD2 as a possible D gene (6 bases). CDR1 and CDR2 from the germline V gene are MDHEN and SYDVKM. Trimming cost V 6 bases and J 7 bases, with 13 bases left between them. The CDR3 totals 13 residues. The CDR3 bases are TGTGCCAGCAGGGTCGGGAGCAGGAATGAGCAGTTCTTC. Encoded protein: CASRVGSRNEQFF.

V usage is TRBV28 and J usage is TRBJ2-2; 12 positions match TRBD2. Unmatched junction bases numbered 6, after V lost 5 bases and J lost 5 bases. CDR1 and CDR2 from the germline V gene are MDHEN and SYDVKM. The CDR3 has 16 amino acids. The CDR3 is CASSQTSGRGTGELFF. CDR3 nucleotides: TGTGCCAGCAGTCAGACTAGCGGGAGAGGTACCGGGGAGCTGTTTTTT.

The CDR3 protein is CASSVSGLVTDTQYF. CDR3 sequence (DNA): TGTGCCAGCAGCGTAAGTGGCCTAGTCACAGATACGCAGTATTTT. The chain joins TRBV9 to TRBJ2-3, with unresolved D. The CDR3 spans 15 residues. Germline V gives CDR1 SGDLS, CDR2 YYNGEE. Between the trimmed V and J ends, which lost 1 base and 2 bases, there was a span of 11 bases.

The chain uses TRBV5-1 and TRBJ2-7; TRBD2 might be the D (6 bases). Trimming shortened V by 0 bases and J by 7 bases, and 8 bases separated the two germline ends. The CDR3 is 12 amino acids. Germline V gives CDR1 SGHRS, CDR2 YFSETQ. The CDR3 DNA sequence: TGCGCCAGCAGCTTGGGGGACTGGGAGCAGTACTTC. Protein: CASSLGDWEQYF.

The chain joins TRBV7-8 to TRBJ1-1, with 9 nucleotides matching TRBD1. Looked up from germline, CDR1 is SGHVS and CDR2 is FQNEAQ. Trimming at V came to 1 base and at J to 0 bases, leaving 3 bases not matched to a gene. This CDR3 is 16 amino acids long. CDR3 DNA: TGTGCCAGCAGCTTAGGTAGACAGGGGGTGAACACTGAAGCTTTCTTT. Its translation is CASSLGRQGVNTEAFF. The full variable domain, its missing parts supplied by reference TRBV7-8 and TRBJ1-1, is GAGVSQSPRYKVAKRGQDVALRCDPISGHVSLFWYQQALGQGPEFLTYFQNEAQLDKSGLPSDRFFAERPEGSVSTLKIQRTQQEDSAVYLCASSLGRQGVNTEAFFGQGTRLTVV.

This rearrangement joins TRBV25-1 to TRBJ2-2; 7 bases agree with TRBD1. Trimming removed 3 bases from V and 6 bases from J; junction bases left unmatched: 13. CDR1 and CDR2 from the germline V gene are MGHDK and SYGVNS. The CDR3 runs 17 residues. CDR3 sequence (DNA): TGTGCCAGCAGTGATAGTAGGATAGGGGGCCGAGCCGGGGAGCTGTTTTTT. Residues: CASSDSRIGGRAGELFF.

V is TRBV28 and J is TRBJ2-6; D perhaps matches TRBD2 (6 bases). Deletions cut 3 bases from V and 2 bases from J, with 14 bases between. The CDR3 runs 17 residues. Germline CDR1 is MDHEN and CDR2 is SYDVKM. This chain's CDR3 is CASSFAGGWTGANVLTF. For the CDR3, the DNA is TGTGCCAGCAGTTTTGCCGGAGGGTGGACTGGGGCCAACGTCCTGACTTTC.

This chain connects TRBV7-9 to TRBJ1-3; D is unclear. CDR1 and CDR2 (germline): SEHNR, FQNEAQ (reference sequence). V lost 2 bases, J lost 0 bases, and 8 bases lay in between. The CDR3 is 15 residues long. CDR3 in amino acids: CASSLKRSSGNTIYF. CDR3 DNA: TGTGCCAGCAGCTTAAAGCGGAGCTCTGGAAACACCATATATTTT.

The chain links TRBV15 to TRBJ2-1, with no clear D. The CDR3 contains 18 residues. The germline gives CDR1 LNHNV, CDR2 YYDKDF (reference sequence). Trimming removed 2 bases from V and 0 bases from J, with 17 bases in between. CDR3 DNA sequence: TGTGCCACCAGCAGATCCACCCTCCGCATGAGCTCCTACAATGAGCAGTTCTTC. Translating it yields CATSRSTLRMSSYNEQFF.

On this clone: At the DNA level, this CDR3 is encoded by other sequences in the same sample as well. The rearrangement uses TRBV28 and TRBJ2-7; D might be TRBD1 (5 bases). Trimming left V 5 bases short and J 2 bases short, with 13 bases between. Germline V gives CDR1 MDHEN, CDR2 SYDVKM. This CDR3 comprises 14 residues. The DNA for the CDR3 is TGTGCCAGCAGTCCCCCCTCAGGGCCCTACGAGCAGTACTTC. Translating gives CASSPPSGPYEQYF. The complete variable domain, with remaining parts taken from reference TRBV28 and TRBJ2-7, reads DVKVTQSSRYLVKRTGEKVFLECVQDMDHENMFWYRQDPGLGLRLIYFSYDVKMKEKGDIPEGYSVSREKKERFSLILESASTNQTSMYLCASSPPSGPYEQYFGPGTRLTVT.

The chain employs TRBV5-8 and TRBJ1-5, with D perhaps matching TRBD1 (5 bases). Trimming stripped 2 bases from V and 2 bases from J, with 8 bases between. The CDR3 sequence is 14 residues long. Germline values: CDR1 SGHTS, CDR2 YDEGEE. This chain's CDR3 is CASSLGVGNQPQHF. The DNA of the CDR3 is TGTGCCAGCAGCTTAGGGGTCGGCAATCAGCCCCAGCATTTT.

Concerning this clone: At one end the junction does not follow the germline gene, possibly because of a read error. The chain recombines TRBV6-1 with TRBJ2-7; the D is unclear. The CDR3 runs to 12 residues. Germline values: CDR1 MNHNS, CDR2 SASEGT. CDR3 sequence: CASREGYGEQYF. In DNA, the CDR3 is TGTGCCAGCAGAGAAGGGTATGGCGAGCAGTACTTC.

CDR3 DNA sequence: TGTGCCAGCAGCTTGGGCGGACGCTCCTACAATGAGCAGTTCTTC. It specifies CASSLGGRSYNEQFF. This chain connects TRBV5-8 to TRBJ2-1; D remains ambiguous. Germline values: CDR1 SGHTS, CDR2 YDEGEE. CDR3 length equals 15 residues. Trimming removed 0 bases from V and 0 bases from J, with 7 bases in between. The entire variable domain, with the rest obtained from reference TRBV5-8 and TRBJ2-1, is as follows: EAGVTQSPTHLIKTRGQQATLRCSPISGHTSVYWYQQALGLGLQFLLWYDEGEERNRGNFPPRFSGRQFPNYSSELNVNALELEDSALYLCASSLGGRSYNEQFFGPGTRLTVL.

This chain links TRBV18 with TRBJ2-5; TRBD1 aligns across 11 bases. V shed 4 bases, J shed 8 bases, and the junction held 9 bases outside the gene matches. This CDR3 region has 15 residues. From germline, CDR1 is KGHSH and CDR2 LQKENI. The CDR3 here is CASSLGQGGLTTQYF. For the CDR3, the DNA is TGTGCCAGCTCACTGGGACAGGGGGGACTAACCACCCAGTACTTC.

This clone was counted between two and nine times. This chain joins TRBV25-1 and TRBJ1-1; maybe TRBD1 (6 bases). Trimming stripped 3 bases from V and 0 bases from J, with 14 bases between. CDR1 MGHDK and CDR2 SYGVNS come from the germline V gene. This CDR3 is 16 amino acids long. The DNA of the CDR3 is TGTGCCAGCAGTGACCTGACAGGCCGCATGAACACTGAAGCTTTCTTT. Amino acids: CASSDLTGRMNTEAFF.

V is TRBV7-2 and J is TRBJ2-3, with D maybe TRBD1 (5 bases). V lost 3 bases to trimming and J lost 2 bases, with 18 bases between them. The CDR3 is made up of 17 amino acids. Germline V gene lookup returns CDR1 SGHTA and CDR2 FQGNSA. The CDR3 sequence: CASSFLQDPRITDTQYF. The CDR3 coding sequence is TGTGCCAGCAGCTTCCTACAGGACCCTAGGATCACAGATACGCAGTATTTT.

The V gene is TRBV5-1, the J gene TRBJ2-7, with D perhaps TRBD1 (5 bases). Between the trimmed V and J ends, which lost 4 bases and 7 bases, there was a span of 18 bases. The CDR3 is 14 amino acids. Germline CDR1 and CDR2: SGHRS and YFSETQ. This CDR3 reads CASSPPDNLYEQYF. The CDR3 DNA reads TGCGCCAGCAGCCCCCCGGACAACTTATATGAGCAGTACTTC.